These T cell receptor beta chains were read from a single sample in a study of CD8 T cells in ankylosing spondylitis. A single record per CDR3 protein comes from TCRdb applying MiXCR to the 5' RACE reads. Here the sample spans some 250,000 distinct CDR3 sequences, about 10% being singletons. Material for sequencing was blood, either unsorted or a sorted T cell fraction (not recorded which). These receptors were obtained from a male donor with ankylosing spondylitis or in good health (not recorded which). Both conserved end residues are part of each CDR3. Each record gives: CDR3 DNA, CDR3 protein, V gene, clone size, J gene, D gene. The D gene is left open where the match is weak. Rows give clone size only sometimes, using once, few, many, or a class for an expanded clone.

TGCAGTGCTTTGGGACAGAGCAGGAACACCATATATTTT	CSALGQSRNTIYF	TRBV20-1	many	TRBJ1-3	TRBD1
TGTGCCAGCAGAGCAGGGGTGGAGAATAGGAAGGGGGAGCTGTTTTTT	CASRAGVENRKGELFF	TRBV6-1	-	TRBJ2-2	-
TGTGCCAGCAATAGACACGCGGGCACCGGGGAGCTGTTTTTT	CASNRHAGTGELFF	TRBV6-1	-	TRBJ2-2	-
TGTGCCAGCAGCCCCTGGGGGACAGGGAACAATGAGCAGTTCTTC	CASSPWGTGNNEQFF	TRBV7-6	-	TRBJ2-1	TRBD1
TGTGCCAGCTCACCACCACAGGGTTCGAACCAAGAGACCCAGTACTTC	CASSPPQGSNQETQYF	TRBV18	few	TRBJ2-5	-
TGTGCCAGCAGCTTGATTTCTGGGGCCAACGTCCTGACTTTC	CASSLISGANVLTF	TRBV5-6	many	TRBJ2-6	-
TGCAGTGCTAGTATGCACACTGAAGCTTTCTTT	CSASMHTEAFF	TRBV20-1	many	TRBJ1-1	-
TGCGCCAGCAGCTTGTATGGAGCTCTATCCTACGAGCAGTACTTC	CASSLYGALSYEQYF	TRBV5-1	many	TRBJ2-7	-
TGCAGTGCCCCGTGGGCGGGTACTAGCACAGATACGCAGTATTTT	CSAPWAGTSTDTQYF	TRBV20-1	many	TRBJ2-3	-
TGTGCCAGCAGTTCTGGTGGAAGGGTCCACGAGCAGTACTTC	CASSSGGRVHEQYF	TRBV28	many	TRBJ2-7	-
TGTGCCAGCAGCCGACAAGAGGGACGTGGATTGAACACTGAAGCTTTCTTT	CASSRQEGRGLNTEAFF	TRBV9	-	TRBJ1-1	-
TGCAGTGCTAGTAAGAACCAAGAGACCCAGTACTTC	CSASKNQETQYF	TRBV20-1	many	TRBJ2-5	-
TGCAGTGCTAGGGGAACCATGGGCAGCAATCAGCCCCAGCATTTT	CSARGTMGSNQPQHF	TRBV20-1	many	TRBJ1-5	-
TGTGCCACCAGCAGAGAAATGGGGCAGGGCTACTATGGCTACACCTTC	CATSREMGQGYYGYTF	TRBV15	many	TRBJ1-2	-
TGTGCCATCAGTGATCCCGGGACAGGGACTGGAAACACCATATATTTT	CAISDPGTGTGNTIYF	TRBV10-3	-	TRBJ1-3	TRBD1
TGTGCCAGCAGCTTAGAGGGCGGGCCGAACACCGGGGAGCTGTTTTTT	CASSLEGGPNTGELFF	TRBV13	-	TRBJ2-2	-
TGTGCCAGCAGCACAAGTGGGTACAATGAGCAGTTCTTC	CASSTSGYNEQFF	TRBV28	few	TRBJ2-1	-
TGCGCCAGTTCGGGACATCAACTAGTCTTGAATTCACCCCTCCACTTT	CASSGHQLVLNSPLHF	TRBV23-1	-	TRBJ1-6	-
TGTGCCAGCAGTGATACTAGCGGGATAGAGTTAGACGAGACCCAGTACTTC	CASSDTSGIELDETQYF	TRBV12-3/TRBV12-4	many	TRBJ2-5	TRBD2
TGTGCCAGCAGCTCCCTGACTAGCACATACAATGAGCAGTTCTTC	CASSSLTSTYNEQFF	TRBV7-9	-	TRBJ2-1	TRBD2
TGTGCCAGCAGTGCGGAGGTGAGAGATACGCAGTATTTT	CASSAEVRDTQYF	TRBV6-4	-	TRBJ2-3	-
TGTGCCAGCAGCCAGAGTCCCTATGGCTACACCTTC	CASSQSPYGYTF	TRBV11-2	-	TRBJ1-2	-
TGTGCCAGCTCAGGAAGACTCCTCGCCGGCGAGCAGTTCTTC	CASSGRLLAGEQFF	TRBV18	-	TRBJ2-1	-
TGTGCCAGCAGCCTCGAATCCGGGACAGGTATTTCCGGGGAGCTGTTTTTT	CASSLESGTGISGELFF	TRBV2	few	TRBJ2-2	TRBD1
TGTGCCAGCAGTTCCGGGGCCAACTACGAGCAGTACTTC	CASSSGANYEQYF	TRBV6-6	many	TRBJ2-7	-
TGTGCCAGCAGCCAATGGACTGGGAGCTCCTACGAGCAGTACTTC	CASSQWTGSSYEQYF	TRBV3-1	few	TRBJ2-7	-
TGTGCCAGCAGTCTCGGACAGGGGGATCAGCCCCAGCATTTT	CASSLGQGDQPQHF	TRBV7-9	-	TRBJ1-5	TRBD1
TGTGCCAGCAGTTCCGAAAACATTCAGTACTTC	CASSSENIQYF	TRBV28	few	TRBJ2-4	-
TGTGCCAGCAGATCGGGGGGCGGGGAGCTGTTTTTT	CASRSGGGELFF	TRBV12-3/TRBV12-4	many	TRBJ2-2	TRBD2
TGTGCCAGTAGTATTGGGGCGAACAATGAGCAGTTCTTC	CASSIGANNEQFF	TRBV19	-	TRBJ2-1	-
TGTGCCAGCAGCCCCTGGGCGGGCGGCTCCTACGAGCAGTACTTC	CASSPWAGGSYEQYF	TRBV3-1	-	TRBJ2-7	-
TGTGCCAGCAGTGAGTGGAGAGGGAACACTGAAGCTTTCTTT	CASSEWRGNTEAFF	TRBV2	many	TRBJ1-1	-
TGTGCCAGCAGCTTAAGGCGAGCTAGCGGGAGAAATGAGCAGTTCTTC	CASSLRRASGRNEQFF	TRBV5-5	few	TRBJ2-1	TRBD2
TGTGCCAGCAGCCGTCGGCGGGAGGGAGACAATGAGCAGTTCTTC	CASSRRREGDNEQFF	TRBV7-8	few	TRBJ2-1	TRBD2
TGCAGTGCCCAAGGTACCCAGGGGATCAATGAGCAGTTCTTC	CSAQGTQGINEQFF	TRBV20-1	many	TRBJ2-1	-
TGTGCCAGCAGCCCCTTCCGAGGGTCCTACAATGAGCAGTTCTTC	CASSPFRGSYNEQFF	TRBV7-9	-	TRBJ2-1	-
TGTGCCAGCAGCCCCCGGGACAATGTTTTAACAGATACGCAGTATTTT	CASSPRDNVLTDTQYF	TRBV7-6	many	TRBJ2-3	-
TGTGCCAGCAGTTACTCTGGGACTAGCGGGAGCTACGAGCAGTACTTC	CASSYSGTSGSYEQYF	TRBV6-5	many	TRBJ2-7	TRBD2
TGCAGTGCTAGTAAGGACAGGGTCTATGGCTACACCTTC	CSASKDRVYGYTF	TRBV20-1	-	TRBJ1-2	TRBD1
TGTGCCAGCAGTATCCAGGGGGGGTCGGTTCAGCCCCAGCATTTT	CASSIQGGSVQPQHF	TRBV12-3/TRBV12-4	many	TRBJ1-5	TRBD1
TGTGCCAGCAGTGGGAGCCCCGTTAGTCGTGGCTACACCTTC	CASSGSPVSRGYTF	TRBV6-2/TRBV6-3	-	TRBJ1-2	-
TGCAGCGCTAGGGACGGAAGCTACGAGCAGTACTTC	CSARDGSYEQYF	TRBV29-1	many	TRBJ2-7	-
TGCGCCAGCAGCCAAGGGCGGGGGAGTACCTACAATGAGCAGTTCTTC	CASSQGRGSTYNEQFF	TRBV4-1	-	TRBJ2-1	TRBD2
TGTGCCAGCAGTTCCGGGGACCAAACCTACAATGAGCAGTTCTTC	CASSSGDQTYNEQFF	TRBV6-4	few	TRBJ2-1	-
TGTGCCAGCAGTTCGGGGAGGGTAGCGGGATCCAATGAGCAGTTCTTC	CASSSGRVAGSNEQFF	TRBV27	few	TRBJ2-1	TRBD2
TGCAGCGTTGAGGTGCCGCGAGAGACCCAGTACTTC	CSVEVPRETQYF	TRBV29-1	-	TRBJ2-5	-
TGTGCCAGCAGCCCCTTTTGGGGGGAGCTGTTTTTT	CASSPFWGELFF	TRBV3-1	-	TRBJ2-2	-
TGTGCCAGCAGGCCCCTAACAACGGCGGATAGAAACATTCAGTACTTC	CASRPLTTADRNIQYF	TRBV2	-	TRBJ2-4	-
TGCAGTGCTAGACAGGGTCCGGGCCAGCCCCAGCATTTT	CSARQGPGQPQHF	TRBV20-1	many	TRBJ1-5	-
TGTGCCAGCAGTTTCAACGCTAACTATGGCTACACCTTC	CASSFNANYGYTF	TRBV2	-	TRBJ1-2	-
TGTGCCAGCAGTCCCGGGGGATTGGGTGGGGCCAACGTCCTGACTTTC	CASSPGGLGGANVLTF	TRBV12-3/TRBV12-4	many	TRBJ2-6	-
TGTGCCAGCAGCTGGGTTGACAGGTCCTACGAGCAGTACTTC	CASSWVDRSYEQYF	TRBV5-5	many	TRBJ2-7	-
TGTGCCAGCAGTCTCGGGGCACTAGCGGGAGTCGAGCAGTACTTC	CASSLGALAGVEQYF	TRBV12-3/TRBV12-4	few	TRBJ2-7	TRBD2
TGTGCCAGCAGCACCTGGACTAGCAGCCACACAGATACGCAGTATTTT	CASSTWTSSHTDTQYF	TRBV5-6	few	TRBJ2-3	TRBD2
TGTGCCAGCAGTCAGCGGAACCTTCAGGAATATGGCTACACCTTC	CASSQRNLQEYGYTF	TRBV12-3/TRBV12-4	many	TRBJ1-2	-